The next 32 T cell receptor beta chains were all read from a single sample in a study of T cell repertoires in cytomegalovirus infection. From the reads, TCRdb called clonotypes with MiXCR, one entry per CDR3 protein. The sample lists around 530,000 distinct CDR3 sequences, around 27% occurring once. The sequenced material came from PBMCs. The receptors originated from a human donor in good health (CMV status not recorded). Some clones in this sample may be carry-over from other donors' samples.

This sequence joins TRBV29-1 and TRBJ2-7, with D perhaps TRBD1 or TRBD2 (7 bases each). Trimming shortened V by 5 bases and J by 5 bases, and 16 bases separated the two germline ends. CDR1 and CDR2 (germline): SQVTM, ANQGSEA. CDR3 length equals 13 residues. CDR3 in amino acids: CSVNGRGLNEQYF. CDR3 sequence (DNA): TGCAGCGTTAATGGGAGGGGGCTGAACGAGCAGTACTTC.

V and J are TRBV7-3 and TRBJ2-5; no definite D call. CDR3 length: 16 amino acids. Germline CDR1 SGHTA, CDR2 FQGTGA. V was cut by 3 bases and J by 5 bases, with 19 bases left in between. CDR3 in DNA: TGTGCCAGCAGCTTGGAAAGGGCCCCAGCCTCCGAGACCCAGTACTTC. Its translation: CASSLERAPASETQYF.

The rearrangement uses TRBV29-1 and TRBJ2-2, with D perhaps TRBD2 (6 bases). The CDR3 sequence is 13 residues long. The germline gives CDR1 SQVTM, CDR2 ANQGSEA. V was shortened by 7 bases and J by 6 bases, with 15 bases between the two germline ends. CDR3 residues: CSASITSPGELFF. The DNA for the CDR3 is TGCAGCGCGTCCATAACTAGCCCCGGGGAGCTGTTTTTT.

This chain links TRBV2 with TRBJ2-1, with D possibly matching TRBD1 (6 bases). V gave up 11 bases and J gave up 0 bases, with 14 bases separating them. The length of the CDR3 is 14 residues. Germline V lookup: CDR1 SNHLY, CDR2 FYNNEI. DNA of the CDR3: TGTGCCGGGGGCGTGTCGGTCTCCTACAATGAGCAGTTCTTC. It codes for CAGGVSVSYNEQFF.

This rearrangement joins TRBV12-3 or TRBV12-4 to TRBJ1-1; TRBD1 is a possible D gene (5 bases). The CDR3 length is 13 residues. Trimming stripped 6 bases from V and 3 bases from J, with 11 bases between. In DNA, the CDR3 is TGTGCCAGCAGCCTACAGGTATACACTGAAGCTTTCTTT. Its protein product is CASSLQVYTEAFF.

The rearrangement joins TRBV28 to TRBJ2-7, with TRBD1 matching over 10 bases. The V segment lost 2 bases and the J segment 4 bases; nucleotides outside the gene matches: 8. The CDR3 is 16 residues long. CDR1 and CDR2 (germline): MDHEN, SYDVKM. CDR3: CASSLRGTGVRYEQYV. The CDR3 nucleotides read TGTGCCAGCAGTTTACGTGGGACAGGGGTCCGTTACGAGCAGTACGTC.

The chain joins TRBV2 to TRBJ2-1; TRBD2 agrees at 14 bases. The junction had 3 bases not matched to a gene; V was cut back by 4 bases and J by 7 bases. The CDR3 totals 15 residues. Germline V gives CDR1 SNHLY, CDR2 FYNNEI. The CDR3 loop is CASSGTSGRKNEQFF. CDR3 DNA sequence: TGTGCCAGCAGTGGGACTAGCGGGAGGAAGAATGAGCAGTTCTTC.

The chain uses TRBV24-1 and TRBJ2-1, with 15 bases identical to TRBD2. The germline CDR1 and CDR2 sequences are KGHDR and SFDVKD. There are 16 residues in the CDR3. V shed 7 bases and J 5 bases; nucleotides not matched to a gene: 5. Written as DNA, the CDR3 is TGTGCCACCAGAGGGACTAGCGGGAGGCACAACAATGAGCAGTTCTTC. Encoded protein: CATRGTSGRHNNEQFF.

CDR3: CASRSGRGSGANVLTF. The DNA for the CDR3 is TGTGCCAGCAGATCTGGGAGGGGCTCTGGGGCCAACGTCCTGACTTTC. V and J are TRBV11-2 and TRBJ2-6; 7 nucleotides line up with TRBD2. Trimming removed 6 bases from V and 0 bases from J; junction bases left unmatched: 5. The CDR3 has 16 amino acids. Germline lookup yields CDR1 SGHAT and CDR2 FQNNGV.

This sequence joins TRBV11-2 and TRBJ2-7; TRBD2 agrees at 7 bases. V was clipped by 2 bases and J by 5 bases; unmatched bases: 9. CDR1 and CDR2 (germline): SGHAT, FQNNGV. CDR3 length equals 15 residues. The CDR3 DNA reads as TGTGCCAGCAGCTTATCAGCGGGATACCGGAACGAGCAGTACTTC. Residues: CASSLSAGYRNEQYF. Supplemented by reference TRBV11-2 and TRBJ2-7, the full variable domain reads EAGVAQSPRYKIIEKRQSVAFWCNPISGHATLYWYQQILGQGPKLLIQFQNNGVVDDSQLPKDRFSAERLKGVDSTLKIQPAKLEDSAVYLCASSLSAGYRNEQYFGPGTRLTVT.

This clonotype was seen a handful of times. J is TRBJ2-3 and V is TRBV27; D perhaps matches TRBD2 (6 bases). The CDR3 runs 16 residues. V was clipped by 7 bases and J by 0 bases, with 17 bases between them. Looked up from germline, CDR1 is MNHEY and CDR2 is SMNVEV (reference sequence). CDR3 coding DNA: TGTGCCAGCACCGTGGGGACGGGAGCTAGCACAGATACGCAGTATTTT. Its protein product is CASTVGTGASTDTQYF.

This clonotype has ten or more counts. The chain uses TRBV6-2 or TRBV6-3 and TRBJ2-6; D unclear. Germline CDR1 reads MNHEY; CDR2 reads SVGEGT. The CDR3 length is 16 residues. V dropped 2 bases and J dropped 0 bases, with 8 bases sitting between them. The CDR3 sequence is CASSYIGTSGANVLTF. CDR3 in DNA: TGTGCCAGCAGTTACATTGGTACCTCTGGGGCCAACGTCCTGACTTTC.

This clonotype was picked up a small number of times. The chain couples TRBV19 to TRBJ1-2; possibly TRBD1 for D (5 bases). Germline values: CDR1 LNHDA, CDR2 SQIVND (reference sequence). Deletions cut 3 bases from V and 8 bases from J, with 16 bases between. The length of the CDR3 is 14 residues. The CDR3 protein is CASSIRGRGNGYTF. In nucleotides, the CDR3 is TGTGCCAGTAGTATTCGGGGGAGAGGGAACGGCTACACCTTC.

The chain links TRBV6-1 to TRBJ2-5; the match to TRBD1 covers 8 bases. Per germline, CDR1 MNHNS and CDR2 SASEGT. The CDR3 covers 15 residues. Unmatched junction bases numbered 8, after V lost 6 bases and J lost 2 bases. CDR3 in amino acids: CASRDTGGNQETQYF. The CDR3 DNA reads TGTGCCAGCAGGGACACAGGGGGGAATCAAGAGACCCAGTACTTC.

The V call is TRBV4-1, the J call TRBJ2-1; TRBD2 aligns across 13 bases. From germline, CDR1 is MGHRA and CDR2 YSYEKL. The length of the CDR3 is 15 residues. Trimming removed 4 bases from V and 8 bases from J; junction bases left unmatched: 5. The CDR3 spells CASSPALAGGYEQFF. In nucleotides, the CDR3 is TGCGCCAGCAGCCCCGCACTAGCGGGAGGGTATGAGCAGTTCTTC.

This chain joins TRBV4-1 and TRBJ1-5; maybe TRBD1 (6 bases). V was trimmed by 0 bases and J by 2 bases, leaving 14 bases between them. The CDR3 length is 17 residues. CDR1 is MGHRA and CDR2 is YSYEKL in the germline V gene. The CDR3 region is CASSQDQRGAGNQPQHF. In DNA form, the CDR3 reads TGCGCCAGCAGCCAAGATCAGCGGGGGGCTGGCAATCAGCCCCAGCATTTT.

This clonotype was counted at least ten times. The CDR3 loop is CASSPGYEQYF. The DNA for the CDR3 is TGTGCCAGCAGCCCGGGGTACGAGCAGTACTTC. The rearrangement links TRBV7-6 to TRBJ2-7; maybe TRBD2 (5 bases). In germline, CDR1 is SGHVS, CDR2 FNYEAQ. The CDR3 is made up of 11 amino acids. Trimming cost V 5 bases and J 4 bases, with 6 bases left between them.

V gene TRBV6-5 combines with J gene TRBJ1-1; D not certain. CDR1 is MNHEY and CDR2 is SVGAGI in the germline V gene. This CDR3 region has 13 residues. The V and J ends lost 2 bases and 5 bases respectively, with 9 bases between them. The CDR3, as DNA: TGTGCCAGCAGTTACAGGTTTATAACTGAAGCTTTCTTT. It translates to CASSYRFITEAFF.

This clonotype has ten or more counts. This chain joins TRBV7-2 and TRBJ1-2; a possible D gene is TRBD1 (6 bases). CDR3 length: 16 residues. CDR1 is SGHTA and CDR2 is FQGNSA in the germline V gene. Deletions cut 5 bases from V and 7 bases from J, with 23 bases between. CDR3 DNA: TGTGCCAGCAGCCTCCGGGACACAGAAAGAAAGCGTGGCTACACCTTC. It encodes CASSLRDTERKRGYTF.

The gene calls are TRBV6-2 or TRBV6-3 and TRBJ2-1; no reliable D call. Trimming removed 0 bases from V and 10 bases from J, with 7 bases in between. The CDR3 has 12 amino acids. Germline V gene data show CDR1 as MNHEY and CDR2 as SVGEGT. CDR3 loop: CASSYSIGEQFF. DNA of the CDR3: TGTGCCAGCAGTTACTCGATTGGAGAGCAGTTCTTC.

As regards this clonotype: With a much larger clone just one base away, this may be a read error. This chain joins TRBV7-8 and TRBJ2-4; tentative D call: TRBD2 (5 bases). Germline V gene lookup returns CDR1 SGHVS and CDR2 FQNEAQ. Trimming removed 1 base from V and 8 bases from J, with 6 bases in between. There are 12 residues in the CDR3. The CDR3 region has the DNA TGTGCCAGCAGCTTAGTTAGCGACATTCAGTACTTC. The encoded protein is CASSLVSDIQYF.

This clonotype was detected many times. V usage is TRBV20-1 and J usage is TRBJ2-1; 7 bases map to TRBD2. Germline V gene sequence: CDR1 DFQATT, CDR2 SNEGSKA (reference sequence). The CDR3 has 14 residues. V was clipped by 6 bases and J by 4 bases; unmatched bases: 9. CDR3 in amino acids: CSATSARPYNEQFF. CDR3 in DNA: TGCAGTGCAACTAGCGCAAGGCCTTACAATGAGCAGTTCTTC.

J is TRBJ1-4 and V is TRBV7-2, with unresolved D. This CDR3 is 19 amino acids long. V was shortened by 3 bases and J by 0 bases, with 20 bases between the two germline ends. Germline V gene lookup returns CDR1 SGHTA and CDR2 FQGNSA. CDR3 protein: CASSLSIGRLIATNEKLFF. CDR3 DNA: TGTGCCAGCAGCTTGTCAATTGGGCGCTTGATCGCAACTAATGAAAAACTGTTTTTT.

V is TRBV18 and J is TRBJ1-1; D might be TRBD1 (6 bases). Trimming removed 5 bases from V and 3 bases from J, with 13 bases in between. The CDR3 contains 14 residues. CDR1 and CDR2 from the germline V gene are KGHSH and LQKENI. This CDR3 is CASSAGQRDTEAFF. The DNA of the CDR3 is TGTGCCAGCTCAGCGGGACAAAGGGACACTGAAGCTTTCTTT.

The chain carries TRBV12-5 and TRBJ2-2; D is possibly TRBD2 (5 bases). Germline V gene sequence: CDR1 LGHNT, CDR2 FRNRAP. CDR3 length: 17 residues. The ends were cut back, 7 bases at V and 5 bases at J, with 23 bases in the middle. The CDR3 DNA reads as TGTGCTAGTGCCCCCAGACTGACCGACTCGGGGACCGGGGAGCTGTTTTTT. Amino acids: CASAPRLTDSGTGELFF.

Only a few counts were recorded for this clonotype. V gene TRBV30 combines with J gene TRBJ2-2, with D possibly TRBD1 on 6 matching bases. V was pared by 4 bases and J by 4 bases, with 22 bases between. The CDR3 is 17 amino acids. CDR1 and CDR2 (germline): GTSNPN, SVGIG (reference sequence). Here the CDR3 DNA reads TGTGCCTGGAAAATTCTCCTGGGAAAAGGGGGCACCGGGGAGCTGTTTTTT. Its protein product is CAWKILLGKGGTGELFF.

J is TRBJ2-1 and V is TRBV6-5; 7 bases fit TRBD2. The CDR3 is 14 residues long. Germline V gives CDR1 MNHEY, CDR2 SVGAGI. Trimming cost V 3 bases and J 5 bases; bases outside gene matches: 4. The CDR3 sequence is CASSYGGRNNEQFF. In nucleotides, the CDR3 is TGTGCCAGCAGTTATGGCGGGAGAAACAATGAGCAGTTCTTC.

This clonotype has ten or more counts. The chain joins TRBV6-2 or TRBV6-3 to TRBJ1-5, with D tentatively TRBD1 (5 bases). Germline CDR1 MNHEY, CDR2 SVGEGT. This CDR3 has 17 residues. Trimming stripped 6 bases from V and 4 bases from J, with 22 bases between. CDR3 in amino acids: CASRFELSRDVNQPQHF. The CDR3, as DNA: TGTGCCAGCAGATTCGAACTAAGCCGGGACGTAAATCAGCCCCAGCATTTT.

The genes are TRBV7-1 and TRBJ2-7, with 7 bases aligning to TRBD1. TRBV7-1 is known as an ORF, though its function is uncertain. The V and J ends lost 5 bases and 4 bases, in that order; junction bases with no gene match: 23. This CDR3 is 19 amino acids long. For the CDR3, the DNA is TGTGCCAGCAGCCGACCTAAGAAAACAGGGGTTGTTATAGGTTACGAGCAGTACTTC. Its translation is CASSRPKKTGVVIGYEQYF.

The chain carries TRBV27 and TRBJ2-1; D gene uncertain. The CDR3 is 13 residues long. Trimming pared 5 bases from V and 8 bases from J, leaving 13 bases between. CDR1 and CDR2 from the germline V gene are MNHEY and SMNVEV (reference sequence). For the CDR3, the DNA is TGTGCCAGCAGTCGGTCCTCTGGCGATGAGCAGTTCTTC. It translates to CASSRSSGDEQFF.

This sequence joins TRBV10-3 and TRBJ2-1; 13 bases are shared with TRBD2. This CDR3 is built from 18 residues. Germline CDR1 is ENHRY and CDR2 is SYGVKD. Germline trimming cut 3 bases from V and 6 bases from J; bases unmatched to any gene: 11. CDR3 sequence reads: CAISDPPVLAGGLNEQFF. The DNA for the CDR3 is TGTGCCATCAGTGATCCACCGGTACTAGCGGGAGGGCTCAATGAGCAGTTCTTC.

This clonotype was counted ten times or more. Mismatch with germline at one junction end may stem from a read error. J is TRBJ2-7 and V is TRBV7-2; 10 positions agree with TRBD2. The CDR3 totals 15 residues. Germline V gene sequence: CDR1 SGHTA, CDR2 FQGNSA. This CDR3 is CASSVASGSTYEQYF. The CDR3 DNA follows: TGTGCCAGCAGCGTAGCTAGCGGGAGCACCTACGAGCAGTACTTC.